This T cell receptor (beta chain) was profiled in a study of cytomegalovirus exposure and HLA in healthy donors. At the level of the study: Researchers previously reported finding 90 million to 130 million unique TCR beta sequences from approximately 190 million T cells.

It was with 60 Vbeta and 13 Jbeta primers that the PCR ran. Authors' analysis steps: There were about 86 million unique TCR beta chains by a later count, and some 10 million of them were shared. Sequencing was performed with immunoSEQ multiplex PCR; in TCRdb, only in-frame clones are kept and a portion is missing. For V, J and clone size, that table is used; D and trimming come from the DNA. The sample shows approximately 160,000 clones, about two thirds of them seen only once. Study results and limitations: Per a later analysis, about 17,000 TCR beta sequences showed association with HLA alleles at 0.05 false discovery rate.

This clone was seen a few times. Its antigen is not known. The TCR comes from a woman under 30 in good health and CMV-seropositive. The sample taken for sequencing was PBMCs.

CDR3 residues: CASSQSVATGELFF. The CDR3 nucleotides read TGCGCCAGCAGTCAATCGGTAGCCACCGGGGAGCTGTTTTTT. This chain uses TRBV23-1 with TRBJ2-2, with unresolved D. TRBV23-1 counts as an open reading frame of uncertain function. Trimming removed 0 bases from V and 4 bases from J, with 6 bases in between. This CDR3 spans 14 amino acids.